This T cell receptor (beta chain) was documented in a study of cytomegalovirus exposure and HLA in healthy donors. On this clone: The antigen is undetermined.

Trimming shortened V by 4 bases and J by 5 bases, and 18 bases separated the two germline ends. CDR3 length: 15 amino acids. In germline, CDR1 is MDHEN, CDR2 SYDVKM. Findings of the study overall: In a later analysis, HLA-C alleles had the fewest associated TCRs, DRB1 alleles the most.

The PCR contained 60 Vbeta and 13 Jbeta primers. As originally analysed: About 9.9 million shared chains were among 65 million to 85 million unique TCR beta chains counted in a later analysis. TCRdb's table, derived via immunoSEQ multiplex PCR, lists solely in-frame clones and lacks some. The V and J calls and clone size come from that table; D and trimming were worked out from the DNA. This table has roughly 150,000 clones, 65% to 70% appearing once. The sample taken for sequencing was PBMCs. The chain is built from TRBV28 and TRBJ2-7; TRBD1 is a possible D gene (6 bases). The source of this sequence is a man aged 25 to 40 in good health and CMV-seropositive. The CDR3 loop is CASSSLRDTPHEQYF. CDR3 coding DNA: TGTGCCAGCAGTTCCCTCCGGGACACCCCCCACGAGCAGTACTTC.